This T cell receptor beta chain was captured by sequencing in a study of blood T cells in healthy people across ages. About this clonotype itself: Its specificity is unknown.

Germline V lookup: CDR1 SEHNR, CDR2 FQNEAQ (reference sequence). The J segment lost 2 bases and the V segment lost 7 bases, leaving 6 bases of the junction unmatched. There are 14 residues in the CDR3. Study results and limitations: Estimates based on one million T cells were treated as lower bounds.

A sample-barcoded 5' primer and a J-beta primer mix were used in a second PCR of roughly 6 to 11 cycles. TCRdb re-analysed the 5' RACE reads in MiXCR, keeping a single row per CDR3 protein. The sample contains 800,000 to 950,000 distinct CDR3 sequences, under 50% of which appear only once. Sequences were obtained from blood. The chain carries TRBV7-9 and TRBJ2-3, with TRBD2 matching 7 bases. The clonotype was recovered from a man in his thirties or forties in good health. Here the CDR3 reads CASTWGGTTDTQYF. The CDR3 nucleotides are TGTGCCAGCACCTGGGGGGGGACCACAGATACGCAGTATTTT.